The table lists the clone carrying this T cell receptor (beta chain) with a few counts. The antigen is not known. This specimen belongs to a study of T-cell reconstitution after alpha-beta-depleted transplantation in children. The CDR3 has 14 amino acids. Trimming at V came to 2 bases and at J to 6 bases, leaving 7 bases not matched to a gene. In germline, CDR1 is SGDLS, CDR2 YYNGEE. General study points: At one year after transplant, newly produced T cells mostly accounted for T-cell counts and diversity. Surviving recipient cells, namely T cells and thymic progenitors, were the source of high day-60 TCRbeta diversity in some patients. Several hundred expanded graft clones reportedly supplied alpha-beta T cells about two months after transplant.

It was with unique molecular identifiers that the TCRbeta library was prepared. TCRdb reanalysed the PCR reads using MiXCR and keeps one entry per CDR3 protein. In the table there are some 840,000 distinct CDR3 sequences, approximately 15% of which are singletons. The specimen was PBMCs, mostly from graft donor cells, collected 360 days after TCRalphabeta/CD19-depleted stem cell transplant. The receptor was isolated from a male patient younger than 18 who had a stem cell transplant for acute lymphoblastic leukemia, so the T cells may come from the graft donor. The V gene is TRBV9, the J gene TRBJ1-2; 7 positions agree with TRBD1. The CDR3 bases are TGTGCCAGCAGCGTGCTGGACAGGTTTGATGGCTACACCTTC. Its protein is CASSVLDRFDGYTF.